The 17 T cell receptor beta chains below were found in one sample sequenced in a study of CD8 T cells in Susac syndrome (dated by TCRdb to the late 2010s). Library preparation used the immunoSEQ multiplex PCR assay. RNA was extracted using the RNeasy kit, and about 0.5 to 1 microgram was reverse transcribed with random hexamers. TCRdb reworked the public reads: Q25 trimming with fastp, MiXCR clone assembly, productive beta chains retained. Entries are consolidated by CDR3 protein sequence, retaining the most common genes and DNA. Across this sample there are 250,000 to 300,000 distinct CDR3 sequences, with 75% to 90% seen only once. The top ten constitute more than 0.15% of the sample. Sequenced material: CD8+ T cells from PBMCs. The receptor set was obtained from a human donor with multiple sclerosis.

This clonotype was observed a single time. The DNA for the CDR3 is TGTGCCAGCAGTTTTGGTGGGGCGAACACCGGGGAGCTGTTTTTT. As protein: CASSFGGANTGELFF. The J gene is TRBJ2-2, the V gene TRBV12-3 or TRBV12-4; no firm D call. Trimming stripped 3 bases from V and 0 bases from J, with 8 bases between. The CDR3 is 15 amino acids.

This clonotype occurred once. This chain links TRBV29-1 with TRBJ2-3, with D unclear. Per the germline V gene, CDR1 is SQVTM and CDR2 is ANQGSEA. The CDR3 is 11 amino acids. Deletions cut 4 bases from V and 8 bases from J, with 10 bases between. In DNA, the CDR3 is TGCAGCGTTGGGCTTCTGGGTACGCAGTATTTT. This codes for CSVGLLGTQYF.

CDR3 in DNA: TGTGCCAGCAGCTTAGGCGGGGGGGCCAATGAGCAGTTCTTC. Translating gives CASSLGGGANEQFF. V is TRBV11-2 and J is TRBJ2-1; 9 nucleotides line up with TRBD2. CDR3 length: 14 residues. V dropped 1 base and J dropped 6; count of bases not matched to a gene: 1. CDR1 and CDR2 (germline): SGHAT, FQNNGV.

The CDR3 sequence: CASSLRNGEAFF. CDR3 sequence (DNA): TGTGCCAGCAGTCTACGAAACGGTGAAGCTTTCTTT. This chain joins TRBV27 and TRBJ1-1; no reliable D call. Germline V gene sequence: CDR1 MNHEY, CDR2 SMNVEV (reference sequence). V gave up 5 bases and J gave up 7 bases, with 11 bases separating them. This CDR3 is built from 12 residues.

The CDR3 protein is CASSQAPGLKNIQYF. Written as DNA, the CDR3 is TGTGCCAGCAGTCAGGCCCCCGGCCTCAAAAACATTCAGTACTTC. The rearrangement joins TRBV6-6 to TRBJ2-4, with no clear D. Germline loops: CDR1 MNHNY, CDR2 SVGAGI (reference sequence). This CDR3 region has 15 residues. V was clipped by 5 bases and J by 3 bases, with 14 bases between them.

The chain couples TRBV30 to TRBJ2-5, with no clear D. The ends were cut back, 3 bases at V and 2 bases at J, with 7 bases in the middle. Germline V gene lookup returns CDR1 GTSNPN and CDR2 SVGIG (reference sequence). The CDR3 consists of 12 residues. CDR3 protein: CAWRDLQETQYF. CDR3 DNA: TGTGCCTGGAGGGACCTTCAAGAGACCCAGTACTTC.

The rearrangement joins TRBV5-4 to TRBJ2-1, with D perhaps being TRBD1 or TRBD2 (5 bases each). V was cut by 4 bases and J by 10 bases, with 9 bases left in between. Germline V lookup: CDR1 SGHNT, CDR2 YYREEE (reference sequence). This CDR3 contains 11 residues. The CDR3 reads CASSGEGEQFF. CDR3 DNA: TGTGCCAGCAGCGGCGAGGGGGAGCAGTTCTTC.

This chain connects TRBV29-1 to TRBJ2-3, with D tentatively TRBD1 or TRBD2 (5 bases each). The CDR3 has 13 amino acids. CDR1 is SQVTM, CDR2 ANQGSEA, per germline. V shed 8 bases and J shed 2 bases, with 14 bases lying between them. As DNA, the CDR3 is TGCAGCCCTTATGACGGGACCACAGATACGCAGTATTTT. Translating gives CSPYDGTTDTQYF.

This clonotype was seen once. The chain has TRBV10-3 and TRBJ2-3; possible D gene TRBD2, 6 bases. Germline-derived CDR1 and CDR2 are ENHRY and SYGVKD. V was trimmed by 2 bases and J by 1 base, leaving 10 bases between them. CDR3 length equals 15 residues. CDR3: CAISEVAARTDTQYF. CDR3 sequence (DNA): TGTGCCATCAGTGAGGTAGCGGCTCGCACAGATACGCAGTATTTT.

This clonotype was seen only once. This sequence joins TRBV2 and TRBJ1-2; the D gene is possibly TRBD1 (6 bases). This CDR3 has 17 residues. Deletions cut 0 bases from V and 5 bases from J, with 19 bases between. Germline V gene data show CDR1 as SNHLY and CDR2 as FYNNEI. CDR3 nucleotides: TGTGCCAGCAGTGAAGCTAGTCCGGACAGCTGGGGATATGGCTACACCTTC. Its translation is CASSEASPDSWGYGYTF.

This chain connects TRBV20-1 to TRBJ2-1; D gene unclear. The CDR3 length is 13 residues. V lost 3 bases and J lost 6, with 12 bases in between. CDR1 is DFQATT, CDR2 SNEGSKA, per germline (reference sequence). Here the CDR3 DNA reads TGCAGTGCTAGGGGCGGAGCGCGCAATGAGCAGTTCTTC. Translated, it gives CSARGGARNEQFF.

This sequence joins TRBV6-1 and TRBJ2-7; 9 bases map to TRBD2. V lost 1 base to trimming and J lost 0 bases; unmatched junction nucleotides: 19. Germline V gene lookup returns CDR1 MNHNS and CDR2 SASEGT. The CDR3 has 21 amino acids. The CDR3 reads CASSEVGAGGPGIGISYEQYF. The CDR3 DNA is TGTGCCAGCAGTGAAGTGGGAGCGGGGGGCCCGGGAATAGGGATCTCCTACGAGCAGTACTTC.

The chain joins TRBV6-5 to TRBJ2-3; TRBD2 matches at 8 bases. The V segment lost 5 bases and the J segment 10 bases; nucleotides outside the gene matches: 8. This CDR3 is 13 amino acids long. From germline, CDR1 is MNHEY and CDR2 SVGAGI. The CDR3 DNA reads as TGTGCCAGCAGTCTGGGAGCGGGGGAGGCGCAGTATTTT. The encoded protein is CASSLGAGEAQYF.

The J gene is TRBJ1-2, the V gene TRBV7-9, with a tentative D call TRBD1 (5 bases). The germline V gene encodes CDR1 SEHNR and CDR2 FQNEAQ (reference sequence). The length of the CDR3 is 14 residues. The V gene lost 8 bases and the J gene lost 4 bases, with 17 bases spanning the gap. The CDR3 DNA is TGTGCCAGCGGGCGGACAAATGACTTCTATGGCTACACCTTC. Its translation is CASGRTNDFYGYTF.

This clonotype was seen a handful of times. This chain connects TRBV27 to TRBJ2-7; a possible D gene is TRBD1 (5 bases). CDR3 length: 13 residues. Germline lookup yields CDR1 MNHEY and CDR2 SMNVEV (reference sequence). The ends were cut back, 3 bases at V and 5 bases at J, with 11 bases in the middle. The CDR3 nucleotides read TGTGCCAGCAGTTTCGCAGGGTACCACGAGCAGTACTTC. Its protein product is CASSFAGYHEQYF.

The V and J genes are TRBV30 and TRBJ2-6; 9 bases are shared with TRBD1. The CDR3 has 17 amino acids. V trimming: 6 bases; J trimming: 4 bases; junction bases outside the gene matches: 13. CDR1 and CDR2 from the germline V gene are GTSNPN and SVGIG (reference sequence). DNA of the CDR3: TGTGCCTGTTCCTCTCCCGGGACAGGGTCCGGGGCCAACGTCCTGACTTTC. Its translation is CACSSPGTGSGANVLTF.

This clonotype was seen more than once but under ten times. The chain combines TRBV6-5 with TRBJ2-7; tentatively, D is TRBD1 (5 bases). The ends were cut back, 0 bases at V and 4 bases at J, with 10 bases in the middle. The CDR3 runs to 14 residues. The germline V gene encodes CDR1 MNHEY and CDR2 SVGAGI. The CDR3 DNA reads as TGTGCCAGCAGTTACTCTGGGCAGGGTTACGAGCAGTACTTC. This encodes CASSYSGQGYEQYF.